This T cell receptor beta chain was recorded in a study of T cell responses to AZD1222 COVID-19 vaccine. The CDR3 has 13 amino acids. V was trimmed by 4 bases and J by 6 bases, leaving 10 bases between them. Germline V gene lookup returns CDR1 SGHRS and CDR2 YFSETQ. Method: immunoSEQ multiplex PCR; TCRdb's copy keeps in-frame clones and lacks some. The repertoire holds around 120,000 clones, with approximately 88% as singletons. The TCR sequence derives from an adult in good health. This specimen consisted of peripheral blood, obtained on day 0 of AZD1222 vaccination. The chain joins TRBV5-1 to TRBJ2-2; D not certain. The CDR3, as DNA: TGCGCCAGCAGCCTCCGAATCTCCGGGGAGCTGTTTTTT. Its translation: CASSLRISGELFF. Variable domain in full (rest from reference TRBV5-1 and TRBJ2-2): KAGVTQTPRYLIKTRGQQVTLSCSPISGHRSVSWYQQTPGQGLQFLFEYFSETQRNKGNFPGRFSGRQFSNSRSEMNVSTLELGDSALYLCASSLRISGELFFGEGSRLTVL.